This T cell receptor (beta chain) was sequenced for a study of T cell repertoires in ileal Crohn's disease. Study at large: About half of patients got postoperative therapy: around 10 thiopurines, approximately 18 anti-TNF.

After removal of 4 bases from V and 7 bases from J, the junction contained 6 bases not matched to a gene. CDR3 length equals 13 residues. Looked up from germline, CDR1 is SNHLY and CDR2 is FYNNEI. Per sample, roughly 500 nanograms of biopsy DNA were TCRB immunosequenced. TCRdb's table, derived via immunoSEQ multiplex PCR, lists solely in-frame clones and lacks some. Among about 14,000 clones listed, roughly 78% were seen once. The sample taken for sequencing was ileal tissue. The source of this sequence is an adult with Crohn's disease. The chain uses TRBV2 and TRBJ1-2; 7 bases fit TRBD1. CDR3 in amino acids: CASSGQGLGGYTF. As DNA, the CDR3 is TGTGCCAGCAGTGGACAGGGCCTCGGTGGCTACACCTTC.